The 18 T cell receptor beta chains reported below all come from one sample, sequenced in a study of sequential checkpoint blockade in melanoma. The repertoire was sequenced with immunoSEQ multiplex PCR; TCRdb's copy has only in-frame clones and lacks some. The top ten clones hold about a tenth of a sample with more than 9,000 clones, roughly 73% of them seen once. Described treatment: randomized to nivolumab then ipilimumab (arm A) or the reverse (arm B). The sequences come from CD8+ T cells sorted from blood (inferred from file names), collected from a patient given nivolumab and ipilimumab in sequence. The receptors shown here come from a human donor with melanoma.

This chain connects TRBV28 to TRBJ2-7; TRBD1 matches 11 bases. Trimming at V came to 6 bases and at J to 1 base, leaving 5 bases not matched to a gene. Germline CDR1 MDHEN, CDR2 SYDVKM. The CDR3 is 15 residues long. The CDR3 nucleotides read TGTGCCAGCAGAGCCGGGACAGGGGGATCCTACGAGCAGTACTTC. Amino acids: CASRAGTGGSYEQYF.

The V gene is TRBV9, the J gene TRBJ2-6; 8 nucleotides align to TRBD2. The CDR3 is 17 residues long. V trimming: 4 bases; J trimming: 1 base; junction bases outside the gene matches: 7. Per the germline V gene, CDR1 is SGDLS and CDR2 is YYNGEE. The CDR3 sequence is CASSTFPGGSGANVLTF. CDR3 coding DNA: TGTGCCAGCAGCACCTTCCCGGGGGGGTCTGGGGCCAACGTCCTGACTTTC.

This chain links TRBV7-8 with TRBJ2-7, with D perhaps matching TRBD2 (6 bases). Trimming left V 4 bases short and J 2 bases short, with 12 bases between. The length of the CDR3 is 14 residues. The germline gives CDR1 SGHVS, CDR2 FQNEAQ. CDR3 DNA sequence: TGTGCCAGCAGCTCCGGGACTTTCCCCTACGAGCAGTACTTC. Amino acid sequence: CASSSGTFPYEQYF.

This chain connects TRBV6-5 to TRBJ1-1; D ambiguous. CDR1 and CDR2 from the germline V gene are MNHEY and SVGAGI. CDR3 size: 15 residues. V shed 0 bases and J shed 7 bases, with 15 bases lying between them. CDR3 in DNA: TGTGCCAGCAGTTACTCGATTAATAGCTACGGTGAAGCTTTCTTT. This gives the protein CASSYSINSYGEAFF.

The V gene is TRBV27, the J gene TRBJ2-1; possibly TRBD2 for D (6 bases). Germline loops: CDR1 MNHEY, CDR2 SMNVEV (reference sequence). Deletions cut 6 bases from V and 6 bases from J, with 12 bases between. The CDR3 runs 13 residues. CDR3 sequence: CASSLGLRNEQFF. The CDR3 bases are TGTGCCAGCAGCTTGGGACTCCGCAATGAGCAGTTCTTC.

The chain carries TRBV28 and TRBJ2-4; D remains ambiguous. CDR3 length equals 18 residues. The germline V gene has CDR1 MDHEN and CDR2 SYDVKM. Trimming stripped 2 bases from V and 0 bases from J, with 17 bases between. CDR3 nucleotides: TGTGCCAGCAGTTTAATATTTGGCGGCCGACTAGCCAAAAACATTCAGTACTTC. Translation: CASSLIFGGRLAKNIQYF.

This CDR3 reads CASSERQRGADEQFF. The CDR3 nucleotides are TGTGCCAGCAGTGAGAGACAGCGGGGGGCGGATGAGCAGTTCTTC. This chain uses TRBV2 with TRBJ2-1; 9 nucleotides line up with TRBD2. Losses at the gene ends were 3 bases for V and 8 bases for J; bases not matched to a gene: 8. The germline V gene has CDR1 SNHLY and CDR2 FYNNEI. The CDR3 has 15 residues.

CDR3 loop: CASSEYTGGTAFF. The CDR3 DNA sequence: TGTGCCAGCAGTGAATATACCGGGGGAACAGCTTTCTTT. V usage is TRBV25-1 and J usage is TRBJ1-1, with a tentative D call TRBD1 (5 bases). The CDR3 spans 13 residues. Germline CDR1 reads MGHDK; CDR2 reads SYGVNS. Trimming cost V 0 bases and J 10 bases, with 12 bases left between them.

The V gene is TRBV25-1, the J gene TRBJ2-1; TRBD1 is a possible D gene (6 bases). This CDR3 is built from 17 residues. Germline V gene sequence: CDR1 MGHDK, CDR2 SYGVNS. The V end was cut by 6 bases, the J end by 9 bases, with 27 bases between. In nucleotides, the CDR3 is TGTGCCAGCAGGGCATACAGGGCCTCACTAGGGATCGCTGAGCAGTTCTTC. Residues: CASRAYRASLGIAEQFF.

The chain couples TRBV1 to TRBJ2-5; no DNA check was done on the table's D call, TRBD2. The DNA matches TRBJ2-7 better at its end, which makes the J call doubtful. TRBV1 is reported as a pseudogene. The CDR3 consists of 17 residues. This chain's CDR3 is CTSSRTGLAGDSYEQYF. The CDR3 DNA sequence: TGCACCAGCAGCCGGACGGGACTAGCGGGAGACTCCTACGAGCAGTACTTC.

V and J are TRBV11-2 and TRBJ2-5; possibly TRBD1 for D (5 bases). The end of the DNA aligns better with TRBJ2-7, so the J call may be wrong. This CDR3 spans 14 amino acids. Germline V gene sequence: CDR1 SGHAT, CDR2 FQNNGV. CDR3: CASSLWGGPYEQYF. The CDR3 DNA reads as TGTGCCAGCAGCTTATGGGGCGGCCCCTACGAGCAGTACTTC.

The chain couples TRBV4-3 to TRBJ2-1, with TRBD2 matching 10 bases. Trimming took 1 base from V and 8 from J; bases not matched to a gene: 8. CDR1 and CDR2 (germline): LGHNA, YSLEER. The CDR3 has 16 amino acids. CDR3 sequence (DNA): TGCGCCAGCAGCCAAGTACTAAGCGGGAGGGCCTATGAGCAGTTCTTC. Protein product: CASSQVLSGRAYEQFF.

V usage is TRBV29-1 and J usage is TRBJ2-1, with 8 bases lining up with TRBD2. The CDR3 is 11 residues long. CDR1 and CDR2 from the germline V gene are SQVTM and ANQGSEA. Losses at the gene ends were 8 bases for V and 8 bases for J; bases not matched to a gene: 5. CDR3: CSSGGVDEQFF. In DNA form, the CDR3 reads TGCAGCTCGGGAGGGGTGGATGAGCAGTTCTTC.

This clone was observed once. This rearrangement joins TRBV5-6 to TRBJ1-2; possible D gene TRBD1, 5 bases. There are 14 residues in the CDR3. Per germline, CDR1 SGHDT and CDR2 YYEEEE. Trimming removed 0 bases at V and 2 bases at J, with 8 bases between. The CDR3 here is CASSLGDSNYGYTF. In DNA, the CDR3 is TGTGCCAGCAGCTTGGGGGACTCGAACTATGGCTACACCTTC. The complete variable domain, with remaining parts taken from reference TRBV5-6 and TRBJ1-2, reads DAGVTQSPTHLIKTRGQQVTLRCSPKSGHDTVSWYQQALGQGPQFIFQYYEEEERQRGNFPDRFSGHQFPNYSSELNVNALLLGDSALYLCASSLGDSNYGYTFGSGTRLTVV.

The J gene is TRBJ1-2, the V gene TRBV18; possibly TRBD1 for D (6 bases). The CDR3 covers 12 residues. Germline values: CDR1 KGHSH, CDR2 LQKENI. The V end lost 7 bases, the J end lost 6 bases, and 12 bases lay between the germline ends. The CDR3 region is CASLQGKDGYTF. The CDR3 coding sequence is TGTGCCAGCTTACAGGGTAAAGATGGCTACACCTTC.

This clone was observed a handful of times. The V and J genes are TRBV7-9 and TRBJ1-4; 11 bases fit TRBD1. Trimming cost V 4 bases and J 9 bases; bases outside gene matches: 7. CDR1 and CDR2 from the germline V gene are SEHNR and FQNEAQ (reference sequence). This CDR3 is 15 amino acids long. CDR3 bases: TGTGCCAGCAGCTCTCCGGGACAGGGGGTGCAAAAACTGTTTTTT. This codes for CASSSPGQGVQKLFF.

This clone was detected once. This sequence joins TRBV27 and TRBJ2-7; 11 bases are shared with TRBD1. The V and J ends lost 3 bases and 2 bases, in that order; junction bases with no gene match: 0. Looked up from germline, CDR1 is MNHEY and CDR2 is SMNVEV (reference sequence). CDR3 length: 14 residues. The CDR3 region has the DNA TGTGCCAGCAGTTTGGGACAGGGGGCCTACGAGCAGTACTTC. Protein product: CASSLGQGAYEQYF.

The chain combines TRBV5-4 with TRBJ2-7; 7 bases line up with TRBD2. Germline V lookup: CDR1 SGHNT, CDR2 YYREEE (reference sequence). The CDR3 contains 12 residues. With 0 bases clipped from V and 11 bases from J, the junction kept 5 bases outside the gene matches. The CDR3 here is CASSLGGEGKYF. The CDR3 DNA reads TGTGCCAGCAGCTTGGGTGGGGAGGGGAAGTACTTC.